This note documents a single T cell receptor beta chain sequence. Its antigen is currently not known. Nothing much larger sits one base from this clone, and base qualities are not available. These data belong to a study of blood T cell repertoires in COVID-19 (dated by TCRdb to the early 2020s). With regard to the full study: Samples covering the acute and convalescent phases of COVID-19 were provided by collaborators in the United States, Italy and Spain. The prospective study material was composed of cDNA or gDNA derived from T cells, B-cell-depleted T cells, or PBMCs. The dataset comprised deeply sampled blood TCRbeta repertoires from subjects exposed to, actively infected with, or recovered from COVID-19. The repertoires were released in a freely available public database intended as a resource for research on the immune response to SARS-CoV-2. The samples were drawn from two sources: the first 160 participants of the ongoing ImmuneRACE study, and 1,200 or so subjects contributed by 6 global collaborators. A de-identified subject ID, COVID-19 status, age in years and sex were almost always included in the sample metadata. HLA class I and class II types, where available, came from metadata supplied by the sample provider rather than from assay-based typing.

TCRbeta CDR3 regions were amplified from genomic DNA using the immunoSEQ Assay, a bias-controlled multiplex PCR. As for the original processing: Within the assay, amplification of reference gene primers was used to estimate how many nucleated cells each sample contained. Sequence reads were collapsed and filtered to measure the absolute abundance of every unique TCRbeta CDR3 rearrangement. For each sample, productive Simpson clonality was calculated as the square root of Simpson's diversity index over productive rearrangements. TCRdb took this table from immuneACCESS and kept in-frame rearrangements with V and J called. Such tables lack part of the clones; where checked against another copy, unresolved V genes explain under half of the gap, and the rest is unexplained. That table gives V, J and clone size, and the DNA gave D and trimming. Across this sample there are under 140,000 clones, with 75% to 80% seen only once. The ten largest clones capture more than 15% of the sample.

The paper's findings and limits, for the study overall: How much clinical and demographic metadata was included differed by source and by participant, and the metadata was provided uncurated.

The collaborating institutions used their own protocols to collect whole blood in K2EDTA tubes. For TCRbeta analysis, collaborators shipped samples in one of three forms: frozen whole blood, isolated PBMCs, or DNA extracted from either of those sample types. Based on the germline V gene, the CDR1 and CDR2 sequences are MNHEY and SVGEGT. Taken from cysteine to phenylalanine, the CDR3 has 15 residues. Kept here is only the CDR3 DNA, which spans 45 bases and is read in frame from base 1. Germline trimming: 2 bases from V, 3 bases from J; junction bases outside gene matches: 3. Sample: peripheral blood. This chain is built from TRBV6-2 or TRBV6-3 and TRBJ2-3, and 9 bases in between align with TRBD2. The receptor's source is a woman older than 75 with active or convalescent COVID-19. The nucleotide sequence reads as follows: TGTGCCAGCAGTTACATTAGCGGGAGTACAGATACGCAGTATTTT. It specifies CASSYISGSTDTQYF.